The 14 T cell receptor beta chains listed next were all sequenced from one sample in a study of breast tumors, draining lymph nodes, adjacent tissues. The lymph nodes were axillary draining lymph nodes from breast cancer patients. TCRdb passed the multiplex PCR reads through MiXCR, listing each CDR3 protein once. This table has about 89,000 distinct CDR3 sequences, approximately 29% appearing once. The sample taken for sequencing was axillary lymph node tissue. The receptors were gathered from a female donor with breast cancer. Some clones in this sample may be carry-over from other donors' samples.

This clonotype was picked up many times. The J gene is TRBJ1-2, the V gene TRBV6-1; D gene uncertain. The V end was cut by 5 bases, the J end by 4 bases, with 20 bases between. Germline V lookup: CDR1 MNHNS, CDR2 SASEGT. The CDR3 contains 16 residues. The CDR3 DNA is TGTGCCAGCAGTCTTACCCGGGGAGCGCCTGCCTATGGCTACACCTTC. Its translation is CASSLTRGAPAYGYTF.

V and J are TRBV5-1 and TRBJ2-7; 16 bases align to TRBD2. There are 17 residues in the CDR3. Per germline, CDR1 SGHRS and CDR2 YFSETQ. Trimming removed 0 bases from V and 2 bases from J; junction bases left unmatched: 2. The CDR3 sequence is CASSLGGLAGGAYEQYF. CDR3 coding DNA: TGCGCCAGCAGCTTGGGGGGACTAGCGGGAGGGGCCTACGAGCAGTACTTC.

This clonotype occurred many times. The genes are TRBV5-1 and TRBJ2-2; D is tentatively TRBD1 or TRBD2 (5 bases each). Germline V lookup: CDR1 SGHRS, CDR2 YFSETQ. This CDR3 spans 16 amino acids. V gave up 4 bases and J gave up 3 bases, with 16 bases separating them. Written as DNA, the CDR3 is TGCGCCAGCAGCATAGGACACGGGGCGGACACCGGGGAGCTGTTTTTT. Residues: CASSIGHGADTGELFF.

This rearrangement joins TRBV7-9 to TRBJ2-7; TRBD2 agrees at 9 bases. V shed 1 base, J shed 6 bases, and the junction held 4 bases outside the gene matches. The CDR3 is 14 amino acids. Germline-derived CDR1 and CDR2 are SEHNR and FQNEAQ (reference sequence). The CDR3 here is CASSLGGRAGEQYF. CDR3 nucleotide sequence: TGTGCCAGCAGCTTAGGCGGGAGGGCGGGCGAGCAGTACTTC.

This clonotype was observed many times. The V call is TRBV2, the J call TRBJ2-3; D unclear. The CDR3 covers 13 residues. Trimming removed 8 bases at V and 4 bases at J, with 13 bases between. CDR1 SNHLY and CDR2 FYNNEI come from the germline V gene. The CDR3 sequence: CASGWQSADTQYF. The CDR3 DNA follows: TGTGCCAGCGGGTGGCAGTCGGCAGATACGCAGTATTTT.

The chain combines TRBV12-5 with TRBJ1-2, with a possible D match to TRBD1 (5 bases). Germline V gene lookup returns CDR1 LGHNT and CDR2 FRNRAP. The CDR3 runs 13 residues. Trimming took off 0 bases at V and 8 bases at J, with 10 bases between the two ends. The CDR3 here is CASGLVRGGGYTF. The CDR3 bases are TGTGCTAGTGGTTTGGTACGGGGGGGAGGCTACACCTTC.

This clonotype was found many times. The chain links TRBV5-5 to TRBJ1-5; tentative D call: TRBD1 (5 bases). CDR3 length equals 14 residues. Germline lookup yields CDR1 SGHKS and CDR2 YYEKEE (reference sequence). The germline V and J ends were trimmed by 2 bases and 3 bases, with 9 bases remaining between them. As DNA, the CDR3 is TGTGCCAGCAGCTTAACCAGGGTCAATCAGCCCCAGCATTTT. Its protein product is CASSLTRVNQPQHF. Based on the CDR3 plus reference TRBV5-5 and TRBJ1-5, the full variable domain is DAGVTQSPTHLIKTRGQQVTLRCSPISGHKSVSWYQQVLGQGPQFIFQYYEKEERGRGNFPDRFSARQFPNYSSELNVNALLLGDSALYLCASSLTRVNQPQHFGDGTRLSIL.

The sample holds many counts of this clonotype. The chain joins TRBV9 to TRBJ1-2; D unclear. The CDR3 consists of 13 residues. CDR1 is SGDLS and CDR2 is YYNGEE in the germline V gene. V was shortened by 2 bases and J by 4 bases, with 9 bases between the two germline ends. DNA for the CDR3: TGTGCCAGCAGCGTTCGACGGGGCTATGGCTACACCTTC. This gives the protein CASSVRRGYGYTF.

This clonotype showed up many times. The rearrangement links TRBV5-1 to TRBJ2-1, with D perhaps TRBD2 (5 bases). The CDR3 is 17 residues long. Germline V gives CDR1 SGHRS, CDR2 YFSETQ. The V end lost 1 base, the J end lost 7 bases, and 21 bases lay between the germline ends. Here the CDR3 reads CASSLPRISPAANEQFF. The DNA of the CDR3 is TGCGCCAGCAGCTTGCCGAGGATCTCCCCAGCGGCTAATGAGCAGTTCTTC.

With respect to this clonotype: Germline and junction disagree at one end, which may indicate a read error. This rearrangement joins TRBV12-3 or TRBV12-4 to TRBJ1-3; 7 nucleotides align to TRBD1. This CDR3 region has 16 residues. CDR3: CASRCDRASSGNTIYF. For the CDR3, the DNA is TGTGCCAGCAGGTGCGACAGGGCGAGCTCTGGGAACACCATATATTTT.

This clonotype was counted ten times or more. This chain joins TRBV7-9 and TRBJ1-6; TRBD1 matches at 8 bases. V dropped 6 bases and J dropped 10; count of bases not matched to a gene: 17. Germline V gives CDR1 SEHNR, CDR2 FQNEAQ (reference sequence). The CDR3 loop spans 17 amino acids. The CDR3 region is CASSQLTRDRLTSPLHF. The CDR3 nucleotides are TGTGCCAGCAGTCAACTTACGCGGGACAGGTTAACCTCACCCCTCCACTTT.

This clonotype came up many times. The rearrangement joins TRBV28 to TRBJ1-4; D is ambiguous. The CDR3 has 16 residues. Trimming shortened V by 5 bases and J by 6 bases, and 19 bases separated the two germline ends. CDR1 MDHEN and CDR2 SYDVKM come from the germline V gene. The CDR3 bases are TGTGCCAGCAGTCTTAAAGGCTTTTCTTTAGATGAAAAACTGTTTTTT. This encodes CASSLKGFSLDEKLFF.

Of note for this clonotype: A clone one base away is much larger, so this may be a read error. This chain connects TRBV7-9 to TRBJ1-1; tentative D call: TRBD1 (6 bases). CDR1 and CDR2 (germline): SEHNR, FQNEAQ (reference sequence). The CDR3 runs 16 residues. The CDR3 sequence: CASSSDSGTWNTEPFF. CDR3 DNA sequence: TGTGCCAGCAGCTCGGACTCTGGGACATGGAACACTGAACCTTTCTTT.

The chain joins TRBV5-1 to TRBJ2-1; TRBD2 matches 15 bases. The CDR3 is made up of 16 amino acids. V lost 7 bases to trimming and J lost 6 bases; unmatched junction nucleotides: 8. Germline V lookup: CDR1 SGHRS, CDR2 YFSETQ. The CDR3 here is CASSEGLAGGPNEQFF. The CDR3 DNA follows: TGCGCCAGCTCGGAGGGACTAGCGGGAGGTCCCAATGAGCAGTTCTTC.